The present T cell receptor beta chain was sequenced within a study of T cell responses to AZD1222 COVID-19 vaccine (dated by TCRdb to about 2021). For the study in its entirety: AZD1222 recipients whose second dose came at about 4 weeks and those whose second dose came at about 12 weeks were combined into one group, since spike-specific TCR depth and breadth did not differ between the two schedules. TCR sequencing covered fewer than 250 trial participants: about 210 given two doses of AZD1222 and about 26 given two doses of MenACWY control vaccine. Enrollment into the trials was organized by age into subgroups of 18-55, 56-69 and 70-plus years, and those subgroups contained roughly 150, 30 and 60 TCR-sequenced participants, respectively. On the study overall, not on this receptor specifically: The 56-69-year group was small, and its depth increase did not reach significance, likely because of low power. After two AZD1222 doses, both the breadth and the depth of spike-specific TCRs were significantly higher than at day 0 and than in MenACWY recipients. The whole spike protein was spanned by vaccine-associated CD4 TCRs, and dominant responses were seen in regions 160-218 and 743-854. Epitopes outside the regions mutated in the B.1.351 and B.1.1.7 variants were reportedly recognized by nearly half of the unique spike-specific TCRs. Most participants were white British and females outnumbered males, and the authors suggested that clonal diversity may have been underestimated. Because no day 14 peak-response samples were available, repertoires were characterized only after the peak T cell response. Only six AZD1222 recipients were SARS-CoV-2 seropositive at baseline, limiting conclusions about previously exposed vaccinees.

The CDR3 regions of human TCRbeta chains were analyzed by immunosequencing. In the source study's methods: TCRs in the repertoires were compared against a reference library of SARS-CoV-2-specific TCRs that had been generated with the MIRA antigen-specificity platform. Breadth was defined as the fraction of unique TCRs that were SARS-CoV-2-associated, and depth was defined as the fraction of total T cells that were SARS-CoV-2-associated. Using the MIRA data, each spike-specific TCR was assigned both to the spike region to which the TCR was reactive and to a CD4 or CD8 class. Log10-transformed breadth and depth values were compared by one-way ANOVA with Sidak's multiple comparisons tests. TCRdb limited this immuneACCESS table to in-frame rearrangements with V and J called. A share of clones is missing; checked studies link under half to unresolved V genes, and the rest is unexplained. V, J and clone size are those of that table, while D and trimming were read from the DNA. A total of roughly 100,000 clones appear in this sample, about four fifths of them only once. About a sixth of the sample goes to the ten largest clones.

As concerns this clone: The target of this receptor is not known. Nothing much larger sits one base from this clone, and base qualities are not available.

The CDR3 holds 16 amino acids from the cysteine to the phenylalanine. The sequence is cut down to CDR3 DNA, 48 bases in frame from base 1. Relative to germline, V is missing 4 bases and J is missing 6 bases, with 9 bases of the junction outside any gene match. CDR1 is given as MNHEY and CDR2 as SMNVEV, both from the germline V gene (reference sequence). The time point label, as the study defines it: baseline before first vaccination. The vaccinee samples were drawn from two UK trials, COV001 and COV002, one of which was a single-blind randomized controlled phase 2/3 trial testing AZD1222 (ChAdOx1 nCoV-19) in healthy adults. Trial participant PBMC samples were collected at day 0 and day 28 after the second dose for TCRbeta chain sequencing.

The sample in question was peripheral blood, obtained on day 0 of AZD1222 vaccination. The receptor chain draws on TRBV27 and TRBJ1-6; TRBD1 fits 7 bases in the junction. This clonotype originated in an adult in good health. The CDR3 here reads CASSSLGGQRNSPLHF. The DNA reads as follows: TGTGCCAGCAGTTCCCTAGGGGGACAGCGTAATTCACCCCTCCACTTT.